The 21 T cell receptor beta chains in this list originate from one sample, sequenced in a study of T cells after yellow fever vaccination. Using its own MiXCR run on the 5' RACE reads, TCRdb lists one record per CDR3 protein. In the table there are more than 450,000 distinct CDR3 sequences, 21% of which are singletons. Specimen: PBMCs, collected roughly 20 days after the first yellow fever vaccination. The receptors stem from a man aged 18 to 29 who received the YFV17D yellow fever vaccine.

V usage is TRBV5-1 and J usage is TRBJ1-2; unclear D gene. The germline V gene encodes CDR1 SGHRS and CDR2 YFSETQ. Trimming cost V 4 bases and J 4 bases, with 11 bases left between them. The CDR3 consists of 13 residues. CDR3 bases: TGCGCCAGCAGCGCCGGGGAGGTCTATGGCTACACCTTC. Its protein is CASSAGEVYGYTF.

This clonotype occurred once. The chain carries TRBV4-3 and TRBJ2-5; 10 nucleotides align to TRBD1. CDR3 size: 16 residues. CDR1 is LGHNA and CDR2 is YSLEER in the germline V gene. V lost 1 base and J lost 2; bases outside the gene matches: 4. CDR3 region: CASSQGDRGRQETQYF. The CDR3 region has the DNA TGCGCCAGCAGCCAAGGGGACAGGGGCAGGCAAGAGACCCAGTACTTC.

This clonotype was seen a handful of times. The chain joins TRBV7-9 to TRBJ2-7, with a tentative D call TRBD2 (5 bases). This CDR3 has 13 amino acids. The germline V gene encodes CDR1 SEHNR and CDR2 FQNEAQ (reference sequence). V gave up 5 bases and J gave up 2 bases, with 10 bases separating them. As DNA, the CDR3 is TGTGCCAGCAGCGCAGGACTTCCCTACGAGCAGTACTTC. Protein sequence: CASSAGLPYEQYF.

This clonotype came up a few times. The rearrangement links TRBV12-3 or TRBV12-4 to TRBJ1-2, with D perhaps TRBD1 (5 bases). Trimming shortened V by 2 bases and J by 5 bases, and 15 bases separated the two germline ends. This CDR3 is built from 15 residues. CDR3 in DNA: TGTGCCAGCAGTTTACCCAGGGAGGGGATTTATGGCTACACCTTC. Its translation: CASSLPREGIYGYTF.

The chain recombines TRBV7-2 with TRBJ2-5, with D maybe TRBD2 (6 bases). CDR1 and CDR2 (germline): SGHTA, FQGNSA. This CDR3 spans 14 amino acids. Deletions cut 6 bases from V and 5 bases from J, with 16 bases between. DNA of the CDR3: TGTGCCAGCAGGCGGCGGGGCCTTGGGGAGACCCAGTACTTC. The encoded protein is CASRRRGLGETQYF.

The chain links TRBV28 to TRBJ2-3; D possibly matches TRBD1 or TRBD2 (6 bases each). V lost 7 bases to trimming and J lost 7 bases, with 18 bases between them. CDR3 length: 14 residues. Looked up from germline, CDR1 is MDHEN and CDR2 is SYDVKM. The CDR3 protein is CASTTGGGLNTQYF. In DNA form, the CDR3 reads TGTGCCAGCACGACAGGTGGGGGGTTAAATACGCAGTATTTT.

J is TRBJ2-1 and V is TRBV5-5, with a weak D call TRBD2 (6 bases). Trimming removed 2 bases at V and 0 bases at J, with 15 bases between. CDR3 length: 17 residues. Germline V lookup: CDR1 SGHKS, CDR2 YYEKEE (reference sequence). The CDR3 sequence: CASSLVYGGGSYNEQFF. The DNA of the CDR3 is TGTGCCAGCAGCTTAGTATATGGGGGAGGCTCCTACAATGAGCAGTTCTTC.

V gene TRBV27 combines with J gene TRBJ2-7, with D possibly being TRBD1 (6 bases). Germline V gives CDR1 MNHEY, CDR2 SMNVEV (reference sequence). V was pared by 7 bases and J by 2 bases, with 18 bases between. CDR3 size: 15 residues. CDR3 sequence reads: CASTSLSQGTYEQYV. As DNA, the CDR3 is TGTGCCAGCACCTCCCTAAGCCAGGGGACCTACGAGCAGTACGTC.

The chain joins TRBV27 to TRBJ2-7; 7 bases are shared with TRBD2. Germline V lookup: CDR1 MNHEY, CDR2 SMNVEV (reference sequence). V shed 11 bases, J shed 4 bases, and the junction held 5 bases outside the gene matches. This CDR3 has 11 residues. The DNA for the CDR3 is TGTGCCCGCGGGGGATCTTACGAGCAGTACTTC. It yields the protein CARGGSYEQYF.

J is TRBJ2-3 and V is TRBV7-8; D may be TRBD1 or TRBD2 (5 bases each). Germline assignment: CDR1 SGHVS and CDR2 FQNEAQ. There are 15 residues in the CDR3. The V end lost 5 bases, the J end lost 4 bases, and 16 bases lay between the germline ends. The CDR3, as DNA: TGTGCCAGCAGCCGGGACCCTATTCTGGCAGATACGCAGTATTTT. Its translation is CASSRDPILADTQYF. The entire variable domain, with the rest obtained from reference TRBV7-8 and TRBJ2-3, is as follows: GAGVSQSPRYKVAKRGQDVALRCDPISGHVSLFWYQQALGQGPEFLTYFQNEAQLDKSGLPSDRFFAERPEGSVSTLKIQRTQQEDSAVYLCASSRDPILADTQYFGPGTRLTVL.

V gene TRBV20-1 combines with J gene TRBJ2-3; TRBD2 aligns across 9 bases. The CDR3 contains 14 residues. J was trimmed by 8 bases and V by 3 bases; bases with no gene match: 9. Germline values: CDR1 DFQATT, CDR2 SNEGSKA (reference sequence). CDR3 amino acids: CSARLSGGRGTQYF. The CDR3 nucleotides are TGCAGTGCTAGGCTCAGCGGGGGGCGGGGTACGCAGTATTTT.

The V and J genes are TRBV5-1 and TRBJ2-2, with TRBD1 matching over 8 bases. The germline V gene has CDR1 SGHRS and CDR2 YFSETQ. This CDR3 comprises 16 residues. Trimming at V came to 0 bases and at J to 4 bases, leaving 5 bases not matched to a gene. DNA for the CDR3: TGCGCCAGCAGCTTGGCAGGGGGCGTAGTCACCGGGGAGCTGTTTTTT. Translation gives CASSLAGGVVTGELFF. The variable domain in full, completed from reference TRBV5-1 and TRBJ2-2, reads KAGVTQTPRYLIKTRGQQVTLSCSPISGHRSVSWYQQTPGQGLQFLFEYFSETQRNKGNFPGRFSGRQFSNSRSEMNVSTLELGDSALYLCASSLAGGVVTGELFFGEGSRLTVL.

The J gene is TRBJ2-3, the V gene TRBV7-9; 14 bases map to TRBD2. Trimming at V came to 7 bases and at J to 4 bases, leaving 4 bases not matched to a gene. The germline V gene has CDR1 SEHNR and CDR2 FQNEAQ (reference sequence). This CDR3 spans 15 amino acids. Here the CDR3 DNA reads TGTGCCAGCACGACTAGCGGGGGGGCCGCAGATACGCAGTATTTT. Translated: CASTTSGGAADTQYF. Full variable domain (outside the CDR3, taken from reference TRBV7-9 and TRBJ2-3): DTGVSQNPRHKITKRGQNVTFRCDPISEHNRLYWYRQTLGQGPEFLTYFQNEAQLEKSRLLSDRFSAERPKGSFSTLEIQRTEQGDSAMYLCASTTSGGAADTQYFGPGTRLTVL.

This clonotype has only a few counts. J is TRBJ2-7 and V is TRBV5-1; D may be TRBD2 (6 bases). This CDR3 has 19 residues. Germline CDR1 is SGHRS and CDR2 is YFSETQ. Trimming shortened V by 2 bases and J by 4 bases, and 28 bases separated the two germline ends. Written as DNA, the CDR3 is TGCGCCAGCAGCTTAAGAGTGAGCAGGGAGGTACGTGGAGGGTACGAGCAGTACTTC. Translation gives CASSLRVSREVRGGYEQYF.

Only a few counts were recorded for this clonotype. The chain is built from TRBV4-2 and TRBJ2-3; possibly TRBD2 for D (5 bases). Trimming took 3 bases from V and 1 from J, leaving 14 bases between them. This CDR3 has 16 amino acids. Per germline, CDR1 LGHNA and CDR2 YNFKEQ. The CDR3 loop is CASSQSHGLGTDTQYF. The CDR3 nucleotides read TGTGCCAGCAGCCAGAGTCACGGACTTGGCACAGATACGCAGTATTTT.

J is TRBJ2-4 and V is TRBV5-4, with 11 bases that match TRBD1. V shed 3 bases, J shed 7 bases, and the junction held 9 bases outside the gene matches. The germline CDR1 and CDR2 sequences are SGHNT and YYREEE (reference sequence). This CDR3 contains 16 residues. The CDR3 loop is CASSSGTGGMRNIQYF. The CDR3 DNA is TGTGCCAGCAGCTCCGGGACAGGGGGTATGAGGAACATTCAGTACTTC. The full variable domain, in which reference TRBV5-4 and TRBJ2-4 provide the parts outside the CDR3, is ETGVTQSPTHLIKTRGQQVTLRCSSQSGHNTVSWYQQALGQGPQFIFQYYREEENGRGNFPPRFSGLQFPNYSSELNVNALELDDSALYLCASSSGTGGMRNIQYFGAGTRLSVL.

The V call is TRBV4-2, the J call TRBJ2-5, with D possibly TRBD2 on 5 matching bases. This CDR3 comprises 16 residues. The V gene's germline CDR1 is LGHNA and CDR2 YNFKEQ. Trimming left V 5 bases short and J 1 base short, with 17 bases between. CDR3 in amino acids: CASSSGVGSGQETQYF. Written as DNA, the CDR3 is TGTGCCAGCAGCTCCGGGGTGGGAAGCGGCCAAGAGACCCAGTACTTC.

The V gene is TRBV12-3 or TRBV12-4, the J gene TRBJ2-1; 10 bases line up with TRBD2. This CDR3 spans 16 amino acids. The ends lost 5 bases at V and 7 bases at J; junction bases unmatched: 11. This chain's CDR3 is CASSQLSGGAFNEQFF. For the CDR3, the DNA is TGTGCCAGCAGTCAACTCAGCGGGGGGGCTTTTAATGAGCAGTTCTTC.

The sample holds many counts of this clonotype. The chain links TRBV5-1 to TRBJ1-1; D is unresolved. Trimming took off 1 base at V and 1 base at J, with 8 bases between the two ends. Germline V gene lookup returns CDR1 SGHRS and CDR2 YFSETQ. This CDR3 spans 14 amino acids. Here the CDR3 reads CASSLRGGNTEAFF. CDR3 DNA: TGCGCCAGCAGCTTGAGAGGAGGGAACACTGAAGCTTTCTTT. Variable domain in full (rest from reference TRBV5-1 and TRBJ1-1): KAGVTQTPRYLIKTRGQQVTLSCSPISGHRSVSWYQQTPGQGLQFLFEYFSETQRNKGNFPGRFSGRQFSNSRSEMNVSTLELGDSALYLCASSLRGGNTEAFFGQGTRLTVV.

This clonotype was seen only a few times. CDR3 residues: CASSPGTSGENEQFF. DNA for the CDR3: TGCGCCAGCAGCCCGGGGACTAGCGGGGAGAATGAGCAGTTCTTC. The chain combines TRBV5-1 with TRBJ2-1; the match to TRBD2 covers 13 bases. Germline V gene lookup returns CDR1 SGHRS and CDR2 YFSETQ. J lost 7 bases, V lost 4 bases, and 5 bases had no gene match. This CDR3 is 15 amino acids long.

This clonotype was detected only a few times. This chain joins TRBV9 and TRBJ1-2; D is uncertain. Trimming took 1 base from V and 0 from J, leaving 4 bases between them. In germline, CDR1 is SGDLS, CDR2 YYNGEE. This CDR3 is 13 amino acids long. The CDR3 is CASSVIANYGYTF. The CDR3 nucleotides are TGTGCCAGCAGCGTAATCGCTAACTATGGCTACACCTTC. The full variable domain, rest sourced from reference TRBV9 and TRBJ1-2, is DSGVTQTPKHLITATGQRVTLRCSPRSGDLSVYWYQQSLDQGLQFLIQYYNGEERAKGNILERFSAQQFPDLHSELNLSSLELGDSALYFCASSVIANYGYTFGSGTRLTVV.